The 28 T cell receptor beta chains below all came from one sample that was sequenced in a study of cytomegalovirus exposure and HLA in healthy donors. PCR amplification relied on 60 Vbeta primers (plus 13 Jbeta primers). The data were produced by immunoSEQ multiplex PCR, yet TCRdb's version contains in-frame clones alone and is incomplete. The sample shows approximately 180,000 clones, roughly 81% of them seen only once. The sequenced sample was PBMCs. The receptors here all came from a girl aged 5-17 years in good health and CMV-seropositive.

Comment on this clone: The same CDR3 can be traced to other DNA sequences in this sample. The chain combines TRBV19 with TRBJ1-1; unclear D gene. CDR1 and CDR2 (germline): LNHDA, SQIVND (reference sequence). V was trimmed by 1 base and J by 2 bases, leaving 8 bases between them. The CDR3 has 14 residues. CDR3 bases: TGTGCCAGTAGTATAGGAACAGCAAACACTGAAGCTTTCTTT. It encodes CASSIGTANTEAFF.

V and J are TRBV25-1 and TRBJ1-1, with no clear D. The length of the CDR3 is 16 residues. Trimming shortened V by 2 bases and J by 2 bases, and 15 bases separated the two germline ends. Germline CDR1 reads MGHDK; CDR2 reads SYGVNS. CDR3 nucleotides: TGTGCCAGCAGTGAAAATTGGGGAGCGGAAAACACTGAAGCTTTCTTT. Translating gives CASSENWGAENTEAFF.

This chain links TRBV19 with TRBJ1-6, with D unresolved. Trimming left V 7 bases short and J 0 bases short, with 7 bases between. Germline CDR1 and CDR2: LNHDA and SQIVND (reference sequence). The CDR3 is 14 residues long. Here the CDR3 DNA reads TGTGCCAGTACGCCCAGCTCCTATAATTCACCCCTCCACTTT. Translation gives CASTPSSYNSPLHF.

The chain uses TRBV18 and TRBJ1-1; 7 positions match TRBD1. The germline gives CDR1 KGHSH, CDR2 LQKENI. The CDR3 consists of 13 residues. The trim removed 6 bases at V and 5 bases at J, leaving 6 bases unmatched. DNA for the CDR3: TGTGCCAGCTCCCTAGGACAGGAAACTGAAGCTTTCTTT. Amino acid sequence: CASSLGQETEAFF.

This clone occurred once. This chain connects TRBV5-1 to TRBJ2-5; a possible D gene is TRBD1 (5 bases). The end of the DNA is better explained by TRBJ2-7, so the J call may be wrong. The CDR3 contains 14 residues. Looked up from germline, CDR1 is SGHRS and CDR2 is YFSETQ. Written as DNA, the CDR3 is TGCGCCAGCAGCTTGGTGGTAGGGGACTACGAGCAGTACTTC. Protein product: CASSLVVGDYEQYF.

The chain links TRBV11-3 to TRBJ1-4; possibly TRBD1 for D (6 bases). Germline V gene data show CDR1 as SGHNT and CDR2 as YENEEA. V lost 5 bases, J lost 5 bases, and 12 bases lay in between. There are 14 residues in the CDR3. The CDR3 sequence is CASSKDRGNEKLFF. Written as DNA, the CDR3 is TGTGCCAGCAGCAAGGACAGAGGGAATGAAAAACTGTTTTTT.

This clone appeared once. The CDR3 bases are TGTGCCAGCAGCTTAGGCGGGGTTATGTACAATGAGCAGTTCTTC. It specifies CASSLGGVMYNEQFF. V and J are TRBV11-3 and TRBJ2-1; possibly TRBD2 for D (6 bases). There are 15 residues in the CDR3. From germline, CDR1 is SGHNT and CDR2 YENEEA. V was trimmed by 1 base and J by 4 bases, leaving 11 bases between them.

For this clone: The sample carries other DNA sequences with the same CDR3. This chain joins TRBV6-1 and TRBJ2-1, with 12 bases identical to TRBD2. Germline V gives CDR1 MNHNS, CDR2 SASEGT. J lost 4 bases, V lost 3 bases, and 7 bases had no gene match. This CDR3 has 17 amino acids. DNA for the CDR3: TGTGCCAGCAGTGAGGCCAGACTAGCGGGGGCTTACAATGAGCAGTTCTTC. Protein: CASSEARLAGAYNEQFF.

J is TRBJ1-2 and V is TRBV5-6; D is undetermined. V was clipped by 0 bases and J by 4 bases, with 13 bases between them. CDR3 length equals 15 residues. Per the germline V gene, CDR1 is SGHDT and CDR2 is YYEEEE. The CDR3, as DNA: TGTGCCAGCAGCTTGGGTGCCTCGGGGTTCTATGGCTACACCTTC. Amino acids: CASSLGASGFYGYTF.

The CDR3 DNA is TGTGCCAGCAGTTTACATGGACAGGGCGGCGGCAATCAGCCCCAGCATTTT. This codes for CASSLHGQGGGNQPQHF. This chain links TRBV27 with TRBJ1-5; 8 bases align to TRBD1. The CDR3 extends over 17 amino acids. Germline V gene data show CDR1 as MNHEY and CDR2 as SMNVEV (reference sequence). With V trimmed by 2 bases and J by 2 bases, 8 bases remained unmatched.

The genes are TRBV2 and TRBJ2-7; TRBD1 is a possible D gene (5 bases). This CDR3 contains 12 residues. CDR1 and CDR2 (germline): SNHLY, FYNNEI. The V gene lost 6 bases and the J gene lost 7 bases, with 13 bases spanning the gap. The CDR3 spells CASRRTRSEQYF. The CDR3, as DNA: TGTGCCAGCAGGCGGACAAGGTCTGAGCAGTACTTC.

The genes are TRBV7-2 and TRBJ2-7; the match to TRBD2 covers 8 bases. CDR1 is SGHTA and CDR2 is FQGNSA in the germline V gene. This CDR3 spans 15 amino acids. V was clipped by 0 bases and J by 7 bases; unmatched bases: 8. The CDR3 is CASSLARGGLWEQYF. The CDR3 coding sequence is TGTGCCAGCAGCTTAGCCCGGGGGGGCCTGTGGGAGCAGTACTTC.

This clone appeared once. The CDR3 bases are TGTGCCATCCGCGTGGGACAGGGTCCCTCACCCCTCCACTTT. Translating gives CAIRVGQGPSPLHF. The chain couples TRBV10-3 to TRBJ1-6, with 9 bases that match TRBD1. With V trimmed by 8 bases and J by 10 bases, 9 bases remained unmatched. The germline V gene encodes CDR1 ENHRY and CDR2 SYGVKD. CDR3 length equals 14 residues.

Here the CDR3 DNA reads TGTGCCAGCAAACTGACAGGGTATGGCGGGGAGCTGTTTTTT. The encoded protein is CASKLTGYGGELFF. This chain uses TRBV6-1 with TRBJ2-2, with TRBD1 identical over 7 bases. Germline assignment: CDR1 MNHNS and CDR2 SASEGT. The CDR3 length is 14 residues. V shed 7 bases and J 7 bases; nucleotides not matched to a gene: 9.

The CDR3 DNA reads TGTGCCAGCAGCCTCAGCGGTACTTCAACTAATGAAAAACTGTTTTTT. Its protein product is CASSLSGTSTNEKLFF. This chain uses TRBV9 with TRBJ1-4; no definite D call. Trimming took off 4 bases at V and 0 bases at J, with 13 bases between the two ends. The CDR3 has 16 residues. Germline V lookup: CDR1 SGDLS, CDR2 YYNGEE.

The V and J genes are TRBV5-6 and TRBJ1-2; TRBD1 agrees at 7 bases. Germline CDR1 reads SGHDT; CDR2 reads YYEEEE. The CDR3 runs 14 residues. Trimming took 4 bases from V and 4 from J; bases not matched to a gene: 7. The CDR3 bases are TGTGCCAGCAGCCCGGGGACAGACGGCTATGGCTACACCTTC. It translates to CASSPGTDGYGYTF.

This clone was counted a single time. CDR3 region: CASSLGGKQQETQYF. The CDR3 DNA reads TGTGCCAGCAGCTTAGGAGGGAAACAACAAGAGACCCAGTACTTC. This chain links TRBV11-3 with TRBJ2-5, with a possible D match to TRBD2 (5 bases). Between the trimmed V and J ends, which lost 1 base and 2 bases, there was a span of 11 bases. In germline, CDR1 is SGHNT, CDR2 YENEEA. CDR3 size: 15 residues.

This clone was found a few times. The chain couples TRBV7-9 to TRBJ1-4, with TRBD1 matching 10 bases. This CDR3 has 15 amino acids. Trimming removed 5 bases from V and 5 bases from J; junction bases left unmatched: 5. The germline V gene encodes CDR1 SEHNR and CDR2 FQNEAQ (reference sequence). CDR3 region: CASSARDRGNEKLFF. CDR3 nucleotide sequence: TGTGCCAGCAGCGCCCGGGACAGGGGAAATGAAAAACTGTTTTTT.

This clone was seen a handful of times. The V gene is TRBV30, the J gene TRBJ2-7, with TRBD2 matching 7 bases. Germline CDR1 is GTSNPN and CDR2 is SVGIG (reference sequence). This CDR3 has 15 amino acids. The V segment lost 3 bases and the J segment 4 bases; nucleotides outside the gene matches: 12. CDR3 loop: CAWSRGREVSYEQYF. CDR3 sequence (DNA): TGTGCCTGGAGCCGTGGGAGGGAGGTCTCTTACGAGCAGTACTTC.

V is TRBV19 and J is TRBJ1-5, with D perhaps matching TRBD1 (5 bases). CDR1 is LNHDA, CDR2 SQIVND, per germline (reference sequence). V was clipped by 2 bases and J by 9 bases, with 14 bases between them. This CDR3 has 14 amino acids. CDR3 sequence (DNA): TGTGCCAGTAGTATACTGGGGCGAAACCTGCCCCAGCATTTT. Translating gives CASSILGRNLPQHF. Full variable domain (remainder filled in from reference TRBV19 and TRBJ1-5): DGGITQSPKYLFRKEGQNVTLSCEQNLNHDAMYWYRQDPGQGLRLIYYSQIVNDFQKGDIAEGYSVSREKKESFPLTVTSAQKNPTAFYLCASSILGRNLPQHFGDGTRLSIL.

The rearrangement links TRBV5-8 to TRBJ1-2; D is unclear. The V gene lost 1 base and the J gene lost 8 bases, with 12 bases spanning the gap. Germline CDR1 and CDR2: SGHTS and YDEGEE. There are 13 residues in the CDR3. For the CDR3, the DNA is TGTGCCAGCAGCTTGCGGAGAGTGTGGGGCTACACCTTC. Translated, it gives CASSLRRVWGYTF.

The rearrangement uses TRBV9 and TRBJ2-5; 12 positions match TRBD1. The germline V gene has CDR1 SGDLS and CDR2 YYNGEE. This CDR3 comprises 15 residues. Losses at the gene ends were 2 bases for V and 5 bases for J; bases not matched to a gene: 4. DNA for the CDR3: TGTGCCAGCAGCGTTGGGACAGGGGGCTTGGAGACCCAGTACTTC. Translation: CASSVGTGGLETQYF.

Here the CDR3 DNA reads TGTGCCAGCAGTGACCAGGGAGGCCCCACAGATACGCAGTATTTT. As protein: CASSDQGGPTDTQYF. This sequence joins TRBV2 and TRBJ2-3; a weak D match, TRBD2 (6 bases). The CDR3 contains 15 residues. The germline V and J ends were trimmed by 3 bases and 2 bases, with 12 bases remaining between them. In germline, CDR1 is SNHLY, CDR2 FYNNEI.

This chain joins TRBV7-9 and TRBJ2-1; 7 bases are a match to TRBD1. Trimming removed 6 bases from V and 6 bases from J; junction bases left unmatched: 2. This CDR3 is 12 amino acids long. The germline V gene encodes CDR1 SEHNR and CDR2 FQNEAQ (reference sequence). CDR3 sequence: CASRRDSNEQFF. The DNA for the CDR3 is TGTGCCAGCAGGAGGGACAGCAATGAGCAGTTCTTC.

CDR3 residues: CASSLIVTDNSPLHF. In nucleotides, the CDR3 is TGTGCCAGCAGTCTAATAGTAACCGATAATTCACCCCTCCACTTT. The chain carries TRBV6-6 and TRBJ1-6; D gene ambiguous. V was trimmed by 5 bases and J by 5 bases, leaving 13 bases between them. Germline V gene sequence: CDR1 MNHNY, CDR2 SVGAGI (reference sequence). This CDR3 has 15 amino acids.

This clone appeared once. The chain links TRBV6-6 to TRBJ2-7; the D gene is possibly TRBD1 (6 bases). Looked up from germline, CDR1 is MNHNY and CDR2 is SVGAGI (reference sequence). This CDR3 is built from 13 residues. With 6 bases removed from V and 3 bases from J, the gap between germline ends came to 12 bases. CDR3: CASRTGTLYEQYF. As DNA, the CDR3 is TGTGCCAGCAGAACCGGGACACTCTACGAGCAGTACTTC.

The chain uses TRBV4-1 and TRBJ2-1, with 9 bases fitting TRBD1. CDR3 length: 15 amino acids. Germline CDR1 is MGHRA and CDR2 is YSYEKL. V dropped 5 bases and J dropped 8; count of bases not matched to a gene: 10. The DNA of the CDR3 is TGCGCCAGCAGCGCACGGGACAGGGATGGCGATGAGCAGTTCTTC. This encodes CASSARDRDGDEQFF.

V usage is TRBV21-1 and J usage is TRBJ1-2; the table calls TRBD1, which could not be checked here. TRBV21-1 is given as a pseudogene. The CDR3 covers 19 residues. The CDR3 nucleotides read TGTGCCAGCAGCACCCGGAGGGGTTCGCCGGGACAGGGCAACTATGGCTACACCTTC. Translation: CASSTRRGSPGQGNYGYTF.